This TCR beta chain was recovered during a study of response to subunit inactivated influenza vaccine. Study results and limitations: T cells newly recruited by each seasonal influenza vaccination are few, the authors suggested.

For this clonotype: Its cognate antigen is unknown.

TCRdb itself ran the RT-PCR reads through MiXCR, one entry per CDR3 protein. The sample carries 650,000 to 850,000 distinct CDR3 sequences, approximately 14% recorded once. The CDR3 has 16 residues. Germline V gene data show CDR1 as DFQATT and CDR2 as SNEGSKA (reference sequence). Trimming took off 3 bases at V and 5 bases at J, with 23 bases between the two ends. This TCR derives from a man between 50 and 59 years old who received an inactivated influenza vaccine. The chain uses TRBV20-1 and TRBJ2-7, with a weak D call TRBD2 (5 bases). Sample: PBMCs from blood, taken 14 to 15 days before vaccination. This CDR3 is CSASSLGGFVGDEQYF. CDR3 in DNA: TGCAGTGCTAGTTCCCTAGGAGGATTCGTGGGTGACGAGCAGTACTTC.